This T cell receptor beta chain was obtained from a study of blood T cell repertoires in COVID-19. CDR1 is SEHNR and CDR2 is FQNEAQ in the germline V gene (reference sequence). The CDR3 has 17 amino acids. V was pared by 3 bases and J by 2 bases, with 9 bases of the junction left unmatched. This table comes from immunoSEQ multiplex PCR, and its TCRdb copy is limited to in-frame clones, with some not included. The table has about 350,000 clones, approximately 84% seen once. The table lists this clone with a count of one. The clonotype originates from a woman in her 30s who had recovered from COVID-19. Sequenced input: PBMCs or T cells enriched from blood (not recorded which). V and J are TRBV7-9 and TRBJ2-2, with 7 bases aligning to TRBD2. The CDR3 DNA is TGTGCCAGCAGCTTCCCTTCGCGGGAGCGCAACACCGGGGAGCTGTTTTTT. It yields the protein CASSFPSRERNTGELFF.